These 20 T cell receptor beta chains were sequenced from one sample in a study of blood T cell repertoires in COVID-19. Assay used: immunoSEQ multiplex PCR; TCRdb lists only in-frame clones, some missing. Of fewer than 500,000 clones detected, approximately 88% appear once; the ten largest clones hold more than 0.9%. The sample comprised PBMCs or T cells enriched from blood (not recorded which). These receptors were obtained from a woman between 25 and 40 years old with acute COVID-19.

This clone was recorded once. The CDR3 DNA sequence: TGTGCCAGCAGTGAAGCGACACGTTCACAGTATTTT. It is translated as CASSEATRSQYF. The chain is built from TRBV6-1 and TRBJ2-3; D not certain. V was shortened by 0 bases and J by 12 bases, with 10 bases between the two germline ends. Germline V gene sequence: CDR1 MNHNS, CDR2 SASEGT. The CDR3 length is 12 residues.

J is TRBJ1-2 and V is TRBV5-3, with 7 bases lining up with TRBD1. TRBV5-3 is an ORF, and what it does is uncertain. The V gene end was trimmed by 4 bases and the J gene end by 0 bases; junction bases not matched to a gene: 15. The CDR3 length is 18 residues. Here the CDR3 reads CARSLKFSTGPSNYGYTF. CDR3 DNA sequence: TGTGCCAGAAGCCTAAAATTCTCGACAGGGCCTTCTAACTATGGCTACACCTTC.

The V call is TRBV19, the J call TRBJ1-5; weak D call: TRBD1 (6 bases). The CDR3 has 16 amino acids. V shed 6 bases and J shed 1 base, with 16 bases lying between them. Germline CDR1 LNHDA, CDR2 SQIVND (reference sequence). In nucleotides, the CDR3 is TGTGCCAGTAGGCTAATCTCGACAGGCAGCAATCAGCCCCAGCATTTT. This sequence encodes CASRLISTGSNQPQHF. Supplemented by reference TRBV19 and TRBJ1-5, the full variable domain reads DGGITQSPKYLFRKEGQNVTLSCEQNLNHDAMYWYRQDPGQGLRLIYYSQIVNDFQKGDIAEGYSVSREKKESFPLTVTSAQKNPTAFYLCASRLISTGSNQPQHFGDGTRLSIL.

The chain joins TRBV7-9 to TRBJ2-1; 10 bases align to TRBD2. CDR1 is SEHNR and CDR2 is FQNEAQ in the germline V gene (reference sequence). V was pared by 5 bases and J by 0 bases, with 4 bases of the junction left unmatched. The CDR3 covers 16 residues. In nucleotides, the CDR3 is TGTGCCAGCAGCCCGAGGACTAGCGGCTCCTACAATGAGCAGTTCTTC. The encoded protein is CASSPRTSGSYNEQFF.

CDR3 nucleotides: TGTGCCATCAATGGGCCCGGGGAATCCTACGAGCAGTACTTC. The encoded protein is CAINGPGESYEQYF. This sequence joins TRBV10-3 and TRBJ2-7; tentative D call: TRBD2 (5 bases). Trimming left V 7 bases short and J 1 base short, with 14 bases between. CDR1 is ENHRY, CDR2 SYGVKD, per germline. This CDR3 spans 14 amino acids.

This clone was counted once. The chain joins TRBV5-5 to TRBJ1-1; D is perhaps TRBD1 (6 bases). Germline CDR1 is SGHKS and CDR2 is YYEKEE (reference sequence). CDR3 length: 15 residues. The germline V and J ends were trimmed by 3 bases and 1 base, with 13 bases remaining between them. The CDR3: CASSYYRDGNTEAFF. As DNA, the CDR3 is TGTGCCAGCAGCTACTACAGGGATGGGAACACTGAAGCTTTCTTT.

The chain is built from TRBV5-1 and TRBJ1-5; D gene unclear. The CDR3 is made up of 15 amino acids. Germline loops: CDR1 SGHRS, CDR2 YFSETQ. V gave up 4 bases and J gave up 0 bases, with 11 bases separating them. CDR3 region: CASSPSGYSNQPQHF. The DNA for the CDR3 is TGCGCCAGCAGCCCTTCCGGGTATAGCAATCAGCCCCAGCATTTT.

This clone was observed once. V and J are TRBV19 and TRBJ2-7; 8 nucleotides match TRBD1. The CDR3 is 14 residues long. The J segment lost 3 bases and the V segment lost 6 bases, leaving 7 bases of the junction unmatched. Germline CDR1 and CDR2: LNHDA and SQIVND (reference sequence). The CDR3 spells CASRMRTGLYEQYF. DNA for the CDR3: TGTGCCAGTAGGATGCGGACAGGGCTCTACGAGCAGTACTTC.

The chain carries TRBV3-1 (or the pseudogene TRBV3-2) and TRBJ2-3; D possibly corresponds to TRBD1 (6 bases). Trimming left V 1 base short and J 2 bases short, with 13 bases between. Germline V lookup: CDR1 LGHDT, CDR2 YNNKEL (reference sequence). The CDR3 has 16 residues. CDR3 DNA: TGTGCCAGCAGCCAAGGCCTGAGGGGGACCACAGATACGCAGTATTTT. Amino acids: CASSQGLRGTTDTQYF.

This clone was seen a handful of times. The chain recombines TRBV6-2 or TRBV6-3 with TRBJ2-5, with 7 bases aligning to TRBD1. Germline V gene data show CDR1 as MNHEY and CDR2 as SVGEGT. With V trimmed by 2 bases and J by 7 bases, 7 bases remained unmatched. The CDR3 consists of 14 residues. The CDR3 region is CASSYPDPGGTQYF. The CDR3 DNA follows: TGTGCCAGCAGTTACCCCGACCCAGGGGGGACCCAGTACTTC.

The chain joins TRBV6-5 to TRBJ2-1; D possibly corresponds to TRBD1 (7 bases). Germline-derived CDR1 and CDR2 are MNHEY and SVGAGI. The CDR3 spans 13 residues. Trimming left V 6 bases short and J 7 bases short, with 13 bases between. This CDR3 reads CASSRPGGNEQFF. The CDR3 DNA reads as TGTGCCAGCAGCAGACCAGGGGGGAATGAGCAGTTCTTC.

The CDR3, as DNA: TGTGCCAGCAGCTTAGTGACAGGGGGACCAACTAATGAAAAACTGTTTTTT. This sequence encodes CASSLVTGGPTNEKLFF. This chain links TRBV7-9 with TRBJ1-4; TRBD1 aligns across 9 bases. The ends lost 1 base at V and 0 bases at J; junction bases unmatched: 3. CDR1 and CDR2 (germline): SEHNR, FQNEAQ (reference sequence). The CDR3 contains 17 residues.

The V and J genes are TRBV7-8 and TRBJ1-5; D call uncertain. V dropped 0 bases and J dropped 0 bases, with 3 bases sitting between them. Germline CDR1 is SGHVS and CDR2 is FQNEAQ. This CDR3 has 14 residues. The CDR3 nucleotides read TGTGCCAGCAGCTTAGCTTATAGCAATCAGCCCCAGCATTTT. Encoded protein: CASSLAYSNQPQHF. Supplemented by reference TRBV7-8 and TRBJ1-5, the full variable domain reads GAGVSQSPRYKVAKRGQDVALRCDPISGHVSLFWYQQALGQGPEFLTYFQNEAQLDKSGLPSDRFFAERPEGSVSTLKIQRTQQEDSAVYLCASSLAYSNQPQHFGDGTRLSIL.

The J gene is TRBJ2-1, the V gene TRBV6-2 or TRBV6-3, with 7 bases lining up with TRBD2. This CDR3 is 15 amino acids long. The trim removed 5 bases at V and 1 base at J, leaving 5 bases unmatched. The germline gives CDR1 MNHEY, CDR2 SVGEGT. In nucleotides, the CDR3 is TGTGCCAGCAGTCCCGGGGGGTTTTCCTACAATGAGCAGTTCTTC. The encoded protein is CASSPGGFSYNEQFF.

The CDR3 is CASSQTDRYYGYTF. The CDR3 DNA sequence: TGTGCCAGCAGCCAGACCGACAGGTACTATGGCTACACCTTC. V is TRBV14 and J is TRBJ1-2, with a tentative D call TRBD1 (6 bases). Germline loops: CDR1 SGHDN, CDR2 FVKESK. Trimming removed 3 bases at V and 3 bases at J, with 11 bases between. The CDR3 extends over 14 amino acids.

The gene calls are TRBV4-1 and TRBJ1-5; D unresolved. From germline, CDR1 is MGHRA and CDR2 YSYEKL. The length of the CDR3 is 14 residues. V was cut by 0 bases and J by 0 bases, with 3 bases left in between. In DNA, the CDR3 is TGCGCCAGCAGCCAAGATCATAGCAATCAGCCCCAGCATTTT. This codes for CASSQDHSNQPQHF.

The CDR3, as DNA: TGTGCCAGCAGTTTAAATAGCGGGGGGTACAATGAGCAGTTCTTC. The encoded protein is CASSLNSGGYNEQFF. The genes are TRBV27 and TRBJ2-1; TRBD2 aligns across 10 bases. The germline V gene encodes CDR1 MNHEY and CDR2 SMNVEV (reference sequence). The CDR3 totals 15 residues. Germline trimming cut 2 bases from V and 4 bases from J; bases unmatched to any gene: 2.

The chain recombines TRBV3-1 (or the pseudogene TRBV3-2) with TRBJ2-4; 10 bases agree with TRBD1. This CDR3 contains 14 residues. The germline V gene has CDR1 LGHDT and CDR2 YNNKEL (reference sequence). Trimming removed 4 bases from V and 5 bases from J; junction bases left unmatched: 2. The CDR3 here is CASSLDRGQNIQYF. CDR3 coding DNA: TGTGCCAGCAGCCTTGACAGGGGGCAAAACATTCAGTACTTC.

The chain combines TRBV9 with TRBJ2-3, with a tentative D call TRBD2 (6 bases). The V gene lost 0 bases and the J gene lost 2 bases, with 13 bases spanning the gap. The CDR3 runs 16 residues. In germline, CDR1 is SGDLS, CDR2 YYNGEE. CDR3 sequence: CASSVAASADTDTQYF. The CDR3 DNA follows: TGTGCCAGCAGCGTAGCGGCTAGCGCCGACACAGATACGCAGTATTTT.

The V call is TRBV9, the J call TRBJ1-1, with TRBD1 as a possible D gene (5 bases). The CDR3 is made up of 15 amino acids. Trimming removed 2 bases from V and 0 bases from J, with 11 bases in between. Germline lookup yields CDR1 SGDLS and CDR2 YYNGEE. CDR3 protein: CASSVGTRVNTEAFF. CDR3 DNA sequence: TGTGCCAGCAGCGTGGGGACTAGGGTGAACACTGAAGCTTTCTTT. The full variable domain, its missing parts supplied by reference TRBV9 and TRBJ1-1, is DSGVTQTPKHLITATGQRVTLRCSPRSGDLSVYWYQQSLDQGLQFLIQYYNGEERAKGNILERFSAQQFPDLHSELNLSSLELGDSALYFCASSVGTRVNTEAFFGQGTRLTVV.